These 30 T cell receptor beta chains originate from one sample sequenced in a study of CD8 T cells in ankylosing spondylitis. One entry per CDR3 protein, called by TCRdb with MiXCR from the 5' RACE reads. The table shows hundreds of thousands of distinct CDR3 sequences, with over 15% occurring only once. Sequenced: blood, either unsorted or a sorted T cell fraction (not recorded which). The receptors here all came from a male donor with ankylosing spondylitis or in good health (not recorded which).

This clonotype has just one count. The gene calls are TRBV7-3 and TRBJ1-2; possible D gene TRBD1, 6 bases. The CDR3 runs to 13 residues. Trimming took 0 bases from V and 6 from J, leaving 8 bases between them. Per the germline V gene, CDR1 is SGHTA and CDR2 is FQGTGA. CDR3 in DNA: TGTGCCAGCAGCTTAACCAGGGGCGATGGCTACACCTTC. This codes for CASSLTRGDGYTF.

There are many counts of this clonotype. CDR3: CASSSTGAMNTEAFF. CDR3 nucleotide sequence: TGTGCCAGCAGCTCAACCGGGGCCATGAACACTGAAGCTTTCTTT. The chain couples TRBV5-5 to TRBJ1-1; D possibly corresponds to TRBD1 (5 bases). The germline gives CDR1 SGHKS, CDR2 YYEKEE (reference sequence). Between the trimmed V and J ends, which lost 3 bases and 0 bases, there was a span of 12 bases. This CDR3 is 15 amino acids long.

Only a few counts were recorded for this clonotype. The chain recombines TRBV5-1 with TRBJ2-1; D perhaps matches TRBD2 (6 bases). Germline assignment: CDR1 SGHRS and CDR2 YFSETQ. V lost 7 bases to trimming and J lost 7 bases, with 18 bases between them. This CDR3 has 14 amino acids. The CDR3: CASDLTSPRNEQFF. DNA for the CDR3: TGCGCCAGCGACCTGACTAGTCCCCGGAATGAGCAGTTCTTC.

This clonotype was counted a few times. A junction boundary mismatches the germline segment, possibly from a read error. The gene calls are TRBV7-9 and TRBJ2-5, with 10 positions matching TRBD2. Per germline, CDR1 SEHNR and CDR2 FQNEAQ (reference sequence). This CDR3 is 16 amino acids long. The CDR3 reads CASSLASGSIQETQYF. In DNA, the CDR3 is TGTGCCAGCAGCCTAGCTAGCGGGAGTATCCAGGAGACCCAGTACTTC. Variable domain in full (rest from reference TRBV7-9 and TRBJ2-5): DTGVSQNPRHKITKRGQNVTFRCDPISEHNRLYWYRQTLGQGPEFLTYFQNEAQLEKSRLLSDRFSAERPKGSFSTLEIQRTEQGDSAMYLCASSLASGSIQETQYFGPGTRLLVL.

This clonotype was picked up a small number of times. The chain links TRBV18 to TRBJ1-2, with D perhaps matching TRBD1 (5 bases). The germline V and J ends were trimmed by 3 bases and 8 bases, with 13 bases remaining between them. This CDR3 comprises 13 residues. From germline, CDR1 is KGHSH and CDR2 LQKENI. The CDR3 DNA follows: TGTGCCAGCTCACCTCAGGGAGGTGAGGGCTACACCTTC. Translated, it gives CASSPQGGEGYTF.

V gene TRBV2 combines with J gene TRBJ2-2; 7 positions agree with TRBD2. Germline V gives CDR1 SNHLY, CDR2 FYNNEI. CDR3 length equals 14 residues. V was pared by 4 bases and J by 5 bases, with 4 bases of the junction left unmatched. The CDR3 bases are TGTGCCAGCAGTGGTCTAGCGGCGACCGGGGAGCTGTTTTTT. As protein: CASSGLAATGELFF.

The sample holds a few counts of this clonotype. This rearrangement joins TRBV6-1 to TRBJ1-5, with 7 bases fitting TRBD1. The CDR3 consists of 17 residues. The V segment lost 4 bases and the J segment 0 bases; nucleotides outside the gene matches: 9. Per the germline V gene, CDR1 is MNHNS and CDR2 is SASEGT. The CDR3 DNA reads as TGTGCCAGCAGTGTCCCCCCCGGGACAGATAGCAATCAGCCCCAGCATTTT. Its protein product is CASSVPPGTDSNQPQHF.

The V and J genes are TRBV28 and TRBJ2-1; 7 bases align to TRBD1. The CDR3 spans 15 residues. The V segment lost 3 bases and the J segment 2 bases; nucleotides outside the gene matches: 4. Germline V gene sequence: CDR1 MDHEN, CDR2 SYDVKM. CDR3 nucleotide sequence: TGTGCCAGCAGTTTTTGGACAGGTACCTACAATGAGCAGTTCTTC. Its translation: CASSFWTGTYNEQFF.

This clonotype was detected a few times. The chain is built from TRBV12-3 or TRBV12-4 and TRBJ2-1; D possibly corresponds to TRBD2 (6 bases). With 2 bases removed from V and 6 bases from J, the gap between germline ends came to 11 bases. CDR3 length: 14 amino acids. The CDR3 region has the DNA TGTGCCAGCAGTTTAACTAGCCGGGGCAATGAGCAGTTCTTC. It codes for CASSLTSRGNEQFF.

This clonotype has just a few counts. This chain connects TRBV5-1 to TRBJ2-2; D unclear. The CDR3 has 14 amino acids. Germline loops: CDR1 SGHRS, CDR2 YFSETQ. Trimming shortened V by 4 bases and J by 5 bases, and 12 bases separated the two germline ends. CDR3 residues: CASSLQDGTGELFF. The CDR3, as DNA: TGCGCCAGCAGCCTCCAGGACGGGACCGGGGAGCTGTTTTTT.

V usage is TRBV28 and J usage is TRBJ2-1; 10 bases agree with TRBD2. Germline CDR1 is MDHEN and CDR2 is SYDVKM. Trimming removed 5 bases from V and 15 bases from J; junction bases left unmatched: 13. The CDR3 is 14 residues long. CDR3 DNA sequence: TGTGCCAGCAGTGCCGTTAGCGGGAGGCCGTTACTGTTCTTC. Translated, it gives CASSAVSGRPLLFF.

This clonotype was counted between two and nine times. The genes are TRBV6-1 and TRBJ2-7; TRBD2 is a possible D gene (6 bases). CDR1 and CDR2 from the germline V gene are MNHNS and SASEGT. V gave up 3 bases and J gave up 3 bases, with 9 bases separating them. This CDR3 is built from 13 residues. The CDR3 DNA sequence: TGTGCCAGCAGTGAGCGGGACTTCTACGAGCAGTACGTC. The encoded protein is CASSERDFYEQYV.

The chain couples TRBV29-1 to TRBJ2-5; D is unclear. The CDR3 runs to 13 residues. CDR1 is SQVTM and CDR2 is ANQGSEA in the germline V gene. Trimming stripped 4 bases from V and 2 bases from J, with 11 bases between. The CDR3, as DNA: TGCAGCGTTGGATGGGCCAGACAAGAGACCCAGTACTTC. This translates into CSVGWARQETQYF. The variable domain in full, with the rest retrieved from reference TRBV29-1 and TRBJ2-5, is SAVISQKPSRDICQRGTSLTIQCQVDSQVTMMFWYRQQPGQSLTLIATANQGSEATYESGFVIDKFPISRPNLTFSTLTVSNMSPEDSSIYLCSVGWARQETQYFGPGTRLLVL.

The chain combines TRBV28 with TRBJ1-3; no clear D. The V end lost 3 bases, the J end lost 6 bases, and 9 bases lay between the germline ends. The germline gives CDR1 MDHEN, CDR2 SYDVKM. The CDR3 loop spans 13 amino acids. CDR3 nucleotides: TGTGCCAGCAGTTTGGGCCAGCAAAACACCATATATTTT. This gives the protein CASSLGQQNTIYF.

This clonotype appeared many times. V is TRBV5-1 and J is TRBJ2-1; D not resolved. CDR1 SGHRS and CDR2 YFSETQ come from the germline V gene. Trimming removed 2 bases from V and 0 bases from J, with 9 bases in between. This CDR3 comprises 15 residues. CDR3 coding DNA: TGCGCCAGCAGCTTAGCAGCAGGCTCCTACAATGAGCAGTTCTTC. This translates into CASSLAAGSYNEQFF.

The CDR3 region has the DNA TGCGCCAGCAGCCCCCTGGCTAGCGGGGTCACAGATACGCAGTATTTT. Translating it yields CASSPLASGVTDTQYF. This chain connects TRBV5-1 to TRBJ2-3; 9 bases align to TRBD2. Per the germline V gene, CDR1 is SGHRS and CDR2 is YFSETQ. The V gene end was trimmed by 4 bases and the J gene end by 2 bases; junction bases not matched to a gene: 8. This CDR3 has 16 amino acids.

Many counts were recorded for this clonotype. V usage is TRBV5-1 and J usage is TRBJ2-2; D gene ambiguous. V was shortened by 0 bases and J by 2 bases, with 8 bases between the two germline ends. Germline CDR1 reads SGHRS; CDR2 reads YFSETQ. The CDR3 extends over 15 amino acids. The CDR3 DNA follows: TGCGCCAGCAGCTTGGGGAGTGCTAACACCGGGGAGCTGTTTTTT. The encoded protein is CASSLGSANTGELFF.

The chain is built from TRBV7-2 and TRBJ1-4; TRBD1 agrees at 7 bases. Germline CDR1 and CDR2: SGHTA and FQGNSA. There are 15 residues in the CDR3. V shed 5 bases, J shed 3 bases, and the junction held 6 bases outside the gene matches. The CDR3, as DNA: TGTGCCAGCAGCCTTACAGGGGCGGCTAATGAAAAACTGTTTTTT. As protein: CASSLTGAANEKLFF.

The CDR3 DNA follows: TGTGCCAGCAGCTCCTGGACAGGCACTGAAGCTTTCTTT. It encodes CASSSWTGTEAFF. V and J are TRBV7-3 and TRBJ1-1; 7 bases are a match to TRBD1. The CDR3 loop spans 13 amino acids. Unmatched junction bases numbered 3, after V lost 4 bases and J lost 4 bases. Germline V gene lookup returns CDR1 SGHTA and CDR2 FQGTGA.

This clonotype appeared many times. The chain couples TRBV6-5 to TRBJ2-1; D is perhaps TRBD2 (5 bases). CDR1 and CDR2 (germline): MNHEY, SVGAGI. V was shortened by 2 bases and J by 7 bases, with 12 bases between the two germline ends. CDR3 size: 14 residues. CDR3 amino acids: CASSYASGVNEQFF. The CDR3, as DNA: TGTGCCAGCAGTTACGCGAGCGGTGTGAATGAGCAGTTCTTC.

The table lists this clonotype with a few counts. The chain uses TRBV15 and TRBJ2-1; TRBD1 is a possible D gene (5 bases). Trimming shortened V by 1 base and J by 4 bases, and 14 bases separated the two germline ends. Germline V gene sequence: CDR1 LNHNV, CDR2 YYDKDF (reference sequence). The CDR3 extends over 16 amino acids. CDR3 amino acids: CATSRGGPQGYNEQFF. CDR3 coding DNA: TGTGCCACCAGCAGAGGTGGGCCTCAGGGTTACAATGAGCAGTTCTTC.

V usage is TRBV9 and J usage is TRBJ2-2; no definite D call. Germline CDR1 and CDR2: SGDLS and YYNGEE. CDR3 size: 16 residues. The V end was cut by 3 bases, the J end by 0 bases, with 12 bases between. The CDR3 loop is CASSGGTTANTGELFF. As DNA, the CDR3 is TGTGCCAGCAGCGGTGGAACCACAGCGAACACCGGGGAGCTGTTTTTT.

V and J are TRBV27 and TRBJ1-1; D is unresolved. The germline V gene encodes CDR1 MNHEY and CDR2 SMNVEV (reference sequence). CDR3 size: 14 residues. V lost 3 bases and J 2 bases, leaving 10 bases between the germline ends. CDR3: CASSLDPYNTEAFF. The CDR3, as DNA: TGTGCCAGCAGTTTGGATCCCTACAACACTGAAGCTTTCTTT.

The rearrangement joins TRBV6-1 to TRBJ2-7, with TRBD1 identical over 8 bases. V was pared by 4 bases and J by 4 bases, with 3 bases of the junction left unmatched. CDR1 and CDR2 from the germline V gene are MNHNS and SASEGT. This CDR3 is built from 13 residues. Written as DNA, the CDR3 is TGTGCCAGCAGTGTCCGGGACAGGTACGAGCAGTACGTC. Translation: CASSVRDRYEQYV.

The J gene is TRBJ2-7, the V gene TRBV20-1; TRBD2 matches 8 bases. The CDR3 loop spans 14 amino acids. From germline, CDR1 is DFQATT and CDR2 SNEGSKA (reference sequence). V trimming: 5 bases; J trimming: 0 bases; junction bases outside the gene matches: 6. The CDR3 reads CSAPAGVFSYEQYV. In DNA form, the CDR3 reads TGCAGTGCTCCAGCGGGAGTCTTCTCCTACGAGCAGTACGTC.

This chain uses TRBV27 with TRBJ2-1, with a possible D match to TRBD2 (6 bases). The CDR3 totals 13 residues. CDR1 and CDR2 (germline): MNHEY, SMNVEV (reference sequence). V lost 0 bases and J lost 6, with 6 bases in between. The DNA for the CDR3 is TGTGCCAGCAGTTTATCTAGCGGCAATGAGCAGTTCTTC. It encodes CASSLSSGNEQFF.

V usage is TRBV6-1 and J usage is TRBJ1-4; 10 positions match TRBD1. V trimming: 6 bases; J trimming: 6 bases; junction bases outside the gene matches: 13. The CDR3 has 17 amino acids. From germline, CDR1 is MNHNS and CDR2 SASEGT. The CDR3 is CASRTDRGWSEDEKLFF. The DNA of the CDR3 is TGTGCCAGCAGGACGGACAGGGGGTGGTCAGAGGATGAAAAACTGTTTTTT.

This chain uses TRBV9 with TRBJ2-1; 12 bases are shared with TRBD2. CDR1 is SGDLS and CDR2 is YYNGEE in the germline V gene. The CDR3 covers 15 residues. Trimming at V came to 3 bases and at J to 5 bases, leaving 3 bases not matched to a gene. This CDR3 reads CASSDGLAGHNEQFF. DNA of the CDR3: TGTGCCAGCAGCGATGGACTAGCGGGGCACAATGAGCAGTTCTTC. Based on the CDR3 plus reference TRBV9 and TRBJ2-1, the full variable domain is DSGVTQTPKHLITATGQRVTLRCSPRSGDLSVYWYQQSLDQGLQFLIQYYNGEERAKGNILERFSAQQFPDLHSELNLSSLELGDSALYFCASSDGLAGHNEQFFGPGTRLTVL.

This rearrangement joins TRBV12-3 or TRBV12-4 to TRBJ1-1; 10 bases agree with TRBD1. The CDR3 has 13 residues. After removal of 5 bases from V and 9 bases from J, the junction contained 6 bases not matched to a gene. CDR3: CASSVPGQGKAFF. As DNA, the CDR3 is TGTGCCAGCAGTGTCCCGGGACAGGGGAAAGCTTTCTTT.

In this sample, this clonotype turned up a few times. This chain joins TRBV20-1 and TRBJ1-5; tentative D call: TRBD1 (6 bases). The CDR3 length is 14 residues. V was cut by 1 base and J by 7 bases, with 14 bases left in between. From germline, CDR1 is DFQATT and CDR2 SNEGSKA (reference sequence). CDR3 sequence reads: CSARVQGVGQPQHF. The DNA of the CDR3 is TGCAGTGCTAGAGTACAGGGCGTGGGGCAGCCCCAGCATTTT.